These T cell receptor beta chains were read from a single sample in a study of identical twins. TCRdb fed the 5' RACE reads into MiXCR, producing one record per CDR3 protein. Seen here are some 1,700,000 distinct CDR3 sequences, around a third observed once, and the top ten hold more than 0.25%. Sequencing was performed on cord blood. The source of these receptors is a newborn girl in good health. The CDR3 runs from the conserved cysteine through the conserved F or W. The D gene is left open where the match is weak. Clone size is given for some rows only: seen once, a few or many times, or a class if the clone is expanded.

TRBV6-2/TRBV6-3	few	TRBJ2-1	-	CATSVANEQFF	TGTGCGACGTCCGTGGCCAATGAGCAGTTCTTC
TRBV12-3/TRBV12-4	-	TRBJ2-4	TRBD1	CASSLAGDRPYF	TGTGCCAGCAGTTTAGCGGGGGACAGACCCTACTTC
TRBV18	-	TRBJ1-1	TRBD1	CASSPLSRTGGSNTEAFF	TGTGCCAGCTCACCACTATCCCGGACAGGGGGCTCGAACACTGAAGCTTTCTTT
TRBV30	-	TRBJ2-5	TRBD2	CACQIGSGGHETQYF	TGTGCCTGTCAAATCGGCAGCGGGGGACACGAGACCCAGTACTTC
TRBV20-1	-	TRBJ1-5	-	CSARVSGGYSNQPQHF	TGCAGTGCTAGAGTGTCGGGGGGCTACAGCAATCAGCCCCAGCATTTT
TRBV20-1	-	TRBJ1-5	-	CSAHYQPQHF	TGCAGTGCTCACTATCAGCCCCAGCATTTT
TRBV5-1	-	TRBJ2-1	-	CASSFGRGGNEQFF	TGCGCCAGCAGCTTCGGACGTGGGGGAAATGAGCAGTTCTTC
TRBV20-1	-	TRBJ2-7	TRBD1	CSARDPGQGRGNEQYF	TGCAGTGCTAGAGACCCGGGACAGGGAAGGGGAAACGAGCAGTACTTC
TRBV29-1	-	TRBJ2-1	TRBD2	CSVVSSGSNEQFF	TGCAGCGTTGTCAGTAGCGGGAGTAATGAGCAGTTCTTC
TRBV28	-	TRBJ2-5	-	CASSLGTVYWQETQYF	TGTGCCAGCAGTTTGGGCACCGTCTATTGGCAAGAGACCCAGTACTTC
TRBV21-1	-	TRBJ2-7	-	CASSKAGEYEQYF	TGTGCCAGCAGCAAAGCGGGAGAATACGAGCAGTACTTC
TRBV10-3	many	TRBJ2-7	-	CAIKTSSYEQYF	TGTGCCATCAAAACTAGCTCCTACGAGCAGTACTTC
TRBV10-3	-	TRBJ1-5	-	CAISGWRDQPQHF	TGTGCCATCAGTGGCTGGAGGGATCAGCCCCAGCATTTT
TRBV4-1	-	TRBJ1-1	-	CASSQVMGEAFF	TGCGCCAGCAGCCAAGTCATGGGTGAAGCTTTCTTT
TRBV28	few	TRBJ1-5	-	CASTWLSQPQHF	TGTGCCAGCACCTGGCTCAGTCAGCCCCAGCATTTT
TRBV28	few	TRBJ2-6	TRBD1	CASSWDREAGANVLTF	TGTGCCAGCAGTTGGGACAGGGAGGCTGGGGCCAACGTCCTGACTTTC
TRBV7-9	-	TRBJ2-7	TRBD1	CASGLVTGEYSYEQYF	TGTGCCAGCGGCTTAGTGACAGGGGAGTACTCCTACGAGCAGTACTTC
TRBV9	few	TRBJ2-3	TRBD2	CASSKSSGGTQYF	TGTGCCAGCAGCAAATCTAGCGGGGGTACGCAGTATTTT
TRBV7-9	few	TRBJ2-7	TRBD1	CASSSAPDRGDYEQYF	TGTGCCAGCAGCTCAGCCCCCGACAGGGGGGACTACGAGCAGTACTTC
TRBV20-1	once	TRBJ2-1	-	CSASQDSYEQFF	TGCAGTGCTAGTCAGGACTCCTACGAGCAGTTCTTC
TRBV4-1	-	TRBJ2-3	TRBD2	CASSQDRVLIAGGGTDTQYF	TGCGCCAGCAGCCAAGATCGAGTTCTGATAGCGGGGGGAGGTACAGATACGCAGTATTTT
TRBV24-1	few	TRBJ2-5	-	CATSVPGSETQYF	TGTGCCACCAGTGTCCCGGGGTCGGAGACCCAGTACTTC
TRBV7-9	-	TRBJ1-1	TRBD1	CASISDRGRGNTEAFF	TGTGCCAGCATCTCCGACAGGGGGCGAGGGAACACTGAAGCTTTCTTT
TRBV6-6	-	TRBJ2-2	TRBD1	CASTGGEHTGELFF	TGTGCCAGCACAGGGGGCGAGCACACCGGGGAGCTGTTTTTT
TRBV12-3/TRBV12-4	-	TRBJ2-1	-	CASSPANEAEQFF	TGTGCCAGCAGTCCTGCTAATGAGGCGGAGCAGTTCTTC
TRBV5-1	-	TRBJ2-7	-	CASSLGRINNYEQYF	TGCGCCAGCAGCTTGGGCAGGATCAATAACTACGAGCAGTACTTC
TRBV20-1	-	TRBJ2-3	TRBD2	CSARASGAYTDTQYF	TGCAGTGCTAGGGCTAGCGGGGCCTACACAGATACGCAGTATTTT
TRBV27	-	TRBJ2-5	-	CASSFFLAKEQYF	TGTGCCAGCAGTTTTTTTCTAGCGAAGGAGCAGTACTTC
TRBV27	-	TRBJ1-1	TRBD1	CASSSDRGDEAFF	TGTGCCAGCAGCTCTGACAGGGGAGACGAAGCTTTCTTT
TRBV20-1	-	TRBJ2-2	-	CSAGVRSLTGELFF	TGCAGTGCTGGAGTCCGGTCCCTCACCGGGGAGCTGTTTTTT
TRBV29-1	many	TRBJ2-3	TRBD1	CSVRQGRDTQYF	TGCAGCGTGAGACAGGGTCGGGATACGCAGTATTTT
TRBV4-2	-	TRBJ2-2	TRBD1	CASSPYGTGNRELFF	TGTGCCAGCAGCCCCTACGGGACAGGGAACAGGGAGCTGTTTTTT
TRBV12-3/TRBV12-4	-	TRBJ2-1	TRBD1	CASDRTGSYNEQFF	TGTGCCAGCGACAGGACAGGCTCCTACAATGAGCAGTTCTTC
TRBV4-2	few	TRBJ1-6	-	CASSQDSGNSPLHF	TGTGCCAGCAGCCAAGATTCGGGGAATTCACCCCTCCACTTT
TRBV19	-	TRBJ2-5	-	CAAGGSMETQYF	TGTGCCGCCGGGGGATCGATGGAGACCCAGTACTTC
TRBV20-1	-	TRBJ2-3	TRBD2	CSAQLAGVKDTQYF	TGCAGTGCTCAACTAGCGGGAGTGAAAGATACGCAGTATTTT
TRBV25-1	-	TRBJ1-6	TRBD1	CASSAPPTGGNSPLHF	TGTGCCAGCAGTGCCCCCCCGACAGGGGGCAATTCACCCCTCCACTTT
TRBV7-9	few	TRBJ1-4	-	CASSFSGGQEKLFF	TGTGCCAGCAGCTTTTCGGGGGGCCAAGAAAAACTGTTTTTT
TRBV11-2	few	TRBJ2-1	-	CASSLAVSNEQFF	TGTGCCAGCAGCTTAGCCGTGTCTAATGAGCAGTTCTTC
TRBV29-1	many	TRBJ2-5	-	CSVGPSQTQYF	TGCAGCGTCGGACCCAGCCAGACCCAGTACTTC
TRBV3-1	few	TRBJ2-5	-	CASRPTGETQYF	TGTGCCAGCAGACCGACCGGGGAGACCCAGTACTTC
TRBV20-1	few	TRBJ1-5	-	CSARDRSRPQHF	TGCAGTGCTAGAGACCGAAGCCGGCCCCAGCATTTT
TRBV5-1	-	TRBJ2-5	-	CASSLASSGHQGTQYF	TGCGCCAGCAGCTTGGCCTCCTCGGGCCACCAAGGGACCCAGTACTTC
TRBV10-2	few	TRBJ2-3	TRBD2	CASRTSGGLSTDTQYF	TGCGCCAGCAGGACTAGCGGGGGACTAAGCACAGATACGCAGTATTTT
TRBV2	few	TRBJ2-1	TRBD2	CASCHSGVYNEQFF	TGTGCCAGCTGCCACAGCGGGGTCTACAATGAGCAGTTCTTC
TRBV14	many	TRBJ1-6	TRBD1	CASSQEGQYNSPLHF	TGTGCCAGCAGCCAAGAGGGACAGTATAATTCACCCCTCCACTTT
TRBV20-1	-	TRBJ2-6	TRBD1	CSASSWTGTNSGANVLTF	TGCAGTGCTAGCTCTTGGACAGGGACGAACTCTGGGGCCAACGTCCTGACTTTC
TRBV27	few	TRBJ2-3	TRBD2	CASSPPRSGARTDTQYF	TGTGCCAGCAGTCCCCCCAGAAGCGGGGCCCGCACAGATACGCAGTATTTT
TRBV12-3/TRBV12-4	-	TRBJ2-7	TRBD2	CASSFLGGGRTYEQYF	TGTGCCAGCAGTTTTCTCGGTGGCGGGAGAACCTACGAGCAGTACTTC
TRBV10-3	few	TRBJ2-1	TRBD2	CAISGTGTSGIGGYNEQFF	TGTGCCATCAGTGGGACCGGGACTAGCGGGATAGGGGGTTACAATGAGCAGTTCTTC
TRBV19	-	TRBJ2-3	-	CASSIRTLYRATDTQYF	TGTGCCAGTAGTATCCGGACACTCTACAGGGCCACAGATACGCAGTATTTT
TRBV7-2	-	TRBJ2-7	TRBD1	CASSLVRGQGIYNEQYF	TGTGCCAGCAGCTTAGTAAGGGGACAGGGCATCTACAATGAGCAGTACTTC
TRBV4-1	-	TRBJ1-2	TRBD1	CASSQDVDRVGGYTF	TGCGCCAGCAGCCAAGACGTGGACAGGGTAGGGGGCTACACCTTC